This section outlines one TCR beta chain sequence together with its context. Original processing methods: Reference gene primer amplification gave estimated nucleated cell counts. Sequencing was performed with immunoSEQ multiplex PCR; in TCRdb, only in-frame clones are kept and a portion is missing. The V and J calls and clone size are taken from that table; D and trimming were inferred from the DNA. The table shows 85,000 to 95,000 clones, with 89% occurring only once. Germline V gives CDR1 MDHEN, CDR2 SYDVKM. The ends were cut back, 6 bases at V and 3 bases at J, with 15 bases in the middle. This CDR3 region has 16 residues. These data belong to a study of blood T cell repertoires in COVID-19. About the study: Some COVID-19 samples were acute and others convalescent; all came from the United States, Italy and Spain. Sources were T cells, B-cell-depleted T cells, or PBMCs; the material itself was cDNA or gDNA.

The V gene is TRBV28, the J gene TRBJ1-6; D gene unclear. What was sequenced was peripheral blood. The sequence derives from a woman over 75 with active COVID-19. DNA for the CDR3: TGTGCCAGCAGCCAAGGGTGGGGAGACTATAATTCACCCCTCCACTTT. Protein sequence: CASSQGWGDYNSPLHF.